A selection of T cell receptor beta chains follows, all from one sample in a study of T cells in Graves' hyperthyroidism and ophthalmopathy. Via MiXCR, TCRdb re-called the multiplex PCR reads, giving one row per CDR3 protein. The sample lists fewer than 450,000 distinct CDR3 sequences, approximately 17% seen once, with 35% to 50% in the top ten. Sequenced input: blood. All receptors derive from a man between 18 and 29 years old with Graves' ophthalmopathy. The CDR3 runs from the conserved cysteine through the conserved F or W. The D gene is left open where the match is weak. Rows give clone size only sometimes, using once, few, many, or a class for an expanded clone.

TRBV5-1	many	TRBJ2-7	TRBD2	TGCGCCAGCAGCTTGGCGGGGGGGGGCGCCTACGAGCAGTACTTC	CASSLAGGGAYEQYF
TRBV2	many	TRBJ2-5	-	TGTGCCAGCAAGGGTAGGACTGGCAGTACCAAAGAGACCCAGTACTTC	CASKGRTGSTKETQYF
TRBV13	few	TRBJ2-7	-	TGTGCCAGCAGCCCACCGGGGGAGGACTACGAGCAGTACTTC	CASSPPGEDYEQYF
TRBV20-1	-	TRBJ1-2	-	TGCAGTGCTAGAGTGGAGCCTCCCAACTATGGCTACACCTTC	CSARVEPPNYGYTF
TRBV12-3/TRBV12-4	many	TRBJ1-1	-	TGTGCCAGCAGCACAGGGAGGGGTAGCACTGAAGCTTTCTTT	CASSTGRGSTEAFF
TRBV5-1	-	TRBJ2-1	-	TGCGCCAGCAGCTTGTCCAGGCCTTCCTACAATGAGCAGTTCTTC	CASSLSRPSYNEQFF
TRBV9	-	TRBJ1-5	-	TGTGCCAGCAGCGTGGGGGGAGCCGATAGCAATCAGCCCCAGCATTTT	CASSVGGADSNQPQHF
TRBV7-2	-	TRBJ1-5	TRBD1	TGTGCCAGCAGCTCAGGGGGGCTGGGGAGCAATCAGCCCCAGCATTTT	CASSSGGLGSNQPQHF
TRBV6-1	-	TRBJ2-1	-	TGTGCCAGCAGCGACACCTTTAGTTCCAAAGTTGAGCAGTTCTTC	CASSDTFSSKVEQFF
TRBV6-2/TRBV6-3	many	TRBJ1-5	TRBD1	TGTGCCAGCAGGAATACAGGGGATCAGCCCCAGCATTTT	CASRNTGDQPQHF
TRBV7-9	many	TRBJ2-2	-	TGTGCCAGCAGCTTACGTTGGTCGGAGCTGTTTTTT	CASSLRWSELFF
TRBV11-2	many	TRBJ2-7	TRBD2	TGTGCCAGCAGCCCCCTGGCCGGCGGGGGGATCCCCTACGAGCAGTACTTC	CASSPLAGGGIPYEQYF
TRBV12-3/TRBV12-4	many	TRBJ1-6	-	TGTGCCAGCAGTCCTACAGGCCTCTATAATTCACCCCTCCACTTT	CASSPTGLYNSPLHF
TRBV6-6	many	TRBJ1-2	-	TGTGCCAGCAGTTACTCTAAGGGCTATGGCTACACCTTC	CASSYSKGYGYTF
TRBV4-1	-	TRBJ1-1	-	TGCGCCAGCAGCCAAGATGCGATCATGGGTGAAAGCGCTGAAGCTTTCTTT	CASSQDAIMGESAEAFF
TRBV28	many	TRBJ1-3	-	TGTGCCAGCAGTTCTCCGACAGCGAGGGGAAACACCATATATTTT	CASSSPTARGNTIYF
TRBV28	many	TRBJ1-5	-	TGTGCCAGCAGCTACACAGGACTGAGCAATCAGCCCCAGCATTTT	CASSYTGLSNQPQHF